The 14 T cell receptor beta chains presented below share a single source sample, sequenced in a study of siplizumab effects on memory and regulatory T cells. The assay was immunoSEQ multiplex PCR, and TCRdb's table has in-frame clones only and misses some. Of over 55,000 clones listed, around four fifths are singletons. The sequenced sample consisted of memory CD4+ T cells sorted from blood. Every receptor here comes from a human donor in good health.

The chain couples TRBV7-8 to TRBJ2-3; 12 nucleotides align to TRBD2. The germline V gene encodes CDR1 SGHVS and CDR2 FQNEAQ. The CDR3 totals 17 residues. Trimming took 2 bases from V and 0 from J; bases not matched to a gene: 3. The CDR3, as DNA: TGTGCCAGCAGCTTAAGGACTAGCGGGGCTAGCACAGATACGCAGTATTTT. Translation gives CASSLRTSGASTDTQYF.

The chain combines TRBV7-2 with TRBJ2-1; a possible D gene is TRBD1 (7 bases). Trimming took off 3 bases at V and 4 bases at J, with 13 bases between the two ends. The CDR3 length is 15 residues. The germline gives CDR1 SGHTA, CDR2 FQGNSA. CDR3 DNA sequence: TGTGCCAGCAGCTTGGGCCAGGGGGGTTACAATGAGCAGTTCTTC. Its translation: CASSLGQGGYNEQFF.

The chain carries TRBV6-1 and TRBJ2-6; 10 nucleotides agree with TRBD1. J lost 16 bases, V lost 5 bases, and 8 bases had no gene match. This CDR3 spans 13 amino acids. The germline gives CDR1 MNHNS, CDR2 SASEGT. This chain's CDR3 is CASSPGTGDSLTF. The CDR3 DNA reads TGTGCCAGCAGTCCCGGGACAGGGGATAGTCTGACTTTC.

The chain recombines TRBV11-2 with TRBJ2-5; 10 bases fit TRBD2. The CDR3 length is 15 residues. The V and J ends lost 5 bases and 2 bases, in that order; junction bases with no gene match: 5. Per germline, CDR1 SGHAT and CDR2 FQNNGV. The CDR3 region is CASSARLAGQETQYF. The CDR3 DNA follows: TGTGCCAGCAGCGCCCGACTAGCGGGTCAAGAGACCCAGTACTTC.

This clone was detected only a few times. The CDR3 DNA sequence: TGTGCCAGCAGGCACAAGGACAACCAAGCCAAAAACATTCAGTACTTC. This sequence encodes CASRHKDNQAKNIQYF. This chain joins TRBV6-4 and TRBJ2-4; a possible D gene is TRBD1 (5 bases). The CDR3 contains 16 residues. V lost 6 bases and J 0 bases, leaving 15 bases between the germline ends. Germline assignment: CDR1 MRHNA and CDR2 SNTAGT.

The chain uses TRBV7-2 and TRBJ2-2; the D gene is possibly TRBD2 (6 bases). This CDR3 contains 15 residues. CDR1 is SGHTA, CDR2 FQGNSA, per germline. With 0 bases removed from V and 4 bases from J, the gap between germline ends came to 9 bases. CDR3 nucleotides: TGTGCCAGCAGCTTAGCGGGACTCAGCACCGGGGAGCTGTTTTTT. Amino acid sequence: CASSLAGLSTGELFF.

The chain uses TRBV5-1 and TRBJ2-3, with 15 nucleotides matching TRBD2. This CDR3 is 23 amino acids long. CDR1 and CDR2 from the germline V gene are SGHRS and YFSETQ. Germline trimming cut 1 base from V and 6 bases from J; bases unmatched to any gene: 24. CDR3 protein: CASSLWTSGRAGIEKKRLDTQYF. CDR3 DNA sequence: TGCGCCAGCAGCTTGTGGACTAGCGGGAGGGCTGGGATAGAAAAAAAAAGGCTGGATACGCAGTATTTT. The full variable domain, completed using reference TRBV5-1 and TRBJ2-3, is KAGVTQTPRYLIKTRGQQVTLSCSPISGHRSVSWYQQTPGQGLQFLFEYFSETQRNKGNFPGRFSGRQFSNSRSEMNVSTLELGDSALYLCASSLWTSGRAGIEKKRLDTQYFGPGTRLTVL.

The CDR3 spells CSLGTGGSRNGYTF. CDR3 coding DNA: TGCAGCCTCGGGACAGGGGGAAGTAGGAATGGCTACACCTTC. The chain employs TRBV29-1 and TRBJ1-2; 11 bases fit TRBD1. The length of the CDR3 is 14 residues. Germline CDR1 reads SQVTM; CDR2 reads ANQGSEA. The junction had 11 bases not matched to a gene; V was cut back by 8 bases and J by 6 bases.

CDR3 DNA sequence: TGTGCCGCCGCCGGGACAGGCAATGAAAAACTGTTTTTT. Amino acid sequence: CAAAGTGNEKLFF. The rearrangement joins TRBV19 to TRBJ1-4; 8 positions agree with TRBD1. Germline-derived CDR1 and CDR2 are LNHDA and SQIVND (reference sequence). The CDR3 loop spans 13 amino acids. V trimming: 11 bases; J trimming: 5 bases; junction bases outside the gene matches: 7.

This chain links TRBV4-1 with TRBJ1-5; 7 bases match TRBD1. The CDR3 has 15 amino acids. The germline V gene encodes CDR1 MGHRA and CDR2 YSYEKL. Trimming at V came to 0 bases and at J to 9 bases, leaving 8 bases not matched to a gene. CDR3 sequence (DNA): TGCGCCAGCAGCCAAGATCCCGCGACAGGGTTGCCCCAGCATTTT. Protein product: CASSQDPATGLPQHF.

The chain couples TRBV6-5 to TRBJ2-7; a weak D match, TRBD2 (6 bases). The CDR3 is 14 residues long. CDR1 is MNHEY, CDR2 SVGAGI, per germline. V was clipped by 7 bases and J by 5 bases, with 18 bases between them. CDR3 nucleotide sequence: TGTGCCAGCAAACTAGCAATCGAGTGGGACGAGCAGTACTTC. It encodes CASKLAIEWDEQYF.

This sequence joins TRBV4-2 and TRBJ2-3; D is unclear. The ends were cut back, 4 bases at V and 0 bases at J, with 20 bases in the middle. The length of the CDR3 is 18 residues. Germline CDR1 and CDR2: LGHNA and YNFKEQ. The CDR3 loop is CASSLQTASSTSTDTQYF. The CDR3 nucleotides are TGTGCCAGCAGCCTCCAAACGGCCAGCTCAACTAGCACAGATACGCAGTATTTT.

The chain links TRBV6-1 to TRBJ2-2; D is tentatively TRBD1 or TRBD2 (5 bases each). CDR1 is MNHNS and CDR2 is SASEGT in the germline V gene. CDR3 length: 14 residues. The ends were cut back, 7 bases at V and 5 bases at J, with 14 bases in the middle. CDR3 coding DNA: TGTGCCAGCACGGGGACCGGAACGACCGGGGAGCTGTTTTTT. It translates to CASTGTGTTGELFF.

The genes are TRBV6-1 and TRBJ1-6; D may be TRBD1 (5 bases). Germline values: CDR1 MNHNS, CDR2 SASEGT. Deletions cut 5 bases from V and 10 bases from J, with 15 bases between. The CDR3 consists of 14 residues. As DNA, the CDR3 is TGTGCCAGCAGTTATCGTCAGGGAGGGTCACCCCTCCACTTT. This translates into CASSYRQGGSPLHF.